This T cell receptor (beta chain) was recorded in a study of blood T cell repertoires in COVID-19. Those enrolled, adults aged roughly 18 to 95 years, came from about two dozen US areas. Each recovered donor of Cohort 3 presented with two negative PCRs, clearance, or symptom resolution. Original methodology: Counts of nucleated cells, estimated from reference gene primer amplification, were obtained. Some clones are missing from TCRdb's copy, which holds only in-frame ones; the method was immunoSEQ multiplex PCR. V, J and clone size derive from that table, while D and trimming were established from the DNA sequence. The table records 110,000 to 150,000 clones, roughly 75% of them present only once. Germline lookup yields CDR1 LGHDT and CDR2 YNNKEL (reference sequence). The CDR3 extends over 13 amino acids. Between the trimmed V and J ends, which lost 4 bases and 8 bases, there was a span of 13 bases.

This sequence originates from a woman between 45 and 65 years old who had recovered from COVID-19. The J gene is TRBJ2-3, the V gene TRBV3-1 (or the pseudogene TRBV3-2); D might be TRBD2 (6 bases). The sample consisted of PBMCs or T cells enriched from blood (not recorded which). The CDR3 region is CASSPTSQATQYF. The CDR3 bases are TGTGCCAGCAGCCCGACTAGTCAAGCTACGCAGTATTTT.